Listed below are T cell receptor beta chains from one sample, sequenced in a study of CD8 T cells in Susac syndrome. TCRdb reprocessed the immunoSEQ multiplex PCR reads with MiXCR, giving one entry per CDR3 protein. Of over 150,000 distinct CDR3 sequences listed, roughly 94% are singletons. The sequencing sample was made of CD4+ T cells from PBMCs. The receptor set was obtained from a human donor with Susac syndrome. CDR3s include the opening cysteine and the closing phenylalanine or tryptophan. A D gene is named only where the DNA matches it firmly. The listing skips clone size in some rows; elsewhere it reads once, few, many or a size class.

J gene,V gene,D gene,clone size,CDR3 protein,CDR3 DNA
TRBJ1-5,TRBV6-1,TRBD1,once,CASSADATGSLGNQPQHF,TGTGCCAGCAGCGCTGATGCGACAGGGTCTCTCGGCAATCAGCCCCAGCATTTT
TRBJ2-7,TRBV29-1,TRBD2,NA,CSVEGGYEQYF,TGCAGCGTTGAGGGGGGGTACGAGCAGTACTTC
TRBJ1-4,TRBV7-2,TRBD1,NA,CASRAGTGSNEKLFF,TGTGCCAGCAGAGCCGGGACAGGGTCAAATGAAAAACTGTTTTTT
TRBJ2-5,TRBV3-1,NA,NA,CASSRDGGRETQYF,TGTGCCAGCAGCCGAGACGGCGGCAGAGAGACCCAGTACTTC
TRBJ2-7,TRBV20-1,NA,NA,CSARDSQGTYEQYF,TGCAGTGCTAGGGACAGCCAGGGCACCTACGAGCAGTACTTC
TRBJ2-3,TRBV28,NA,NA,CASTSSGDTQYF,TGTGCCAGCACCTCCTCGGGTGATACGCAGTATTTT
TRBJ2-2,TRBV9,NA,NA,CASSVDGYTGELFF,TGTGCCAGCAGCGTAGATGGGTACACCGGGGAGCTGTTTTTT
TRBJ2-3,TRBV4-2,NA,NA,CASSQEGAGDFVDTQYF,TGTGCCAGCAGCCAAGAGGGGGCGGGAGATTTTGTAGATACGCAGTATTTT
TRBJ2-5,TRBV29-1,TRBD1,NA,CSVEKIGTGGGETQYF,TGCAGCGTTGAAAAAATAGGGACAGGGGGAGGAGAGACCCAGTACTTC
TRBJ2-7,TRBV7-8,NA,NA,CASSLPRVSTYEQYF,TGTGCCAGCAGCTTGCCCAGGGTGTCGACCTACGAGCAGTACTTC
TRBJ2-1,TRBV14,TRBD2,once,CASSLLTSSGGLGDEQFF,TGTGCCAGCAGCCTACTAACGTCTAGCGGGGGGCTCGGGGATGAGCAGTTCTTC
TRBJ2-1,TRBV11-3,TRBD1,NA,CASSFLGQGSNEQFF,TGTGCCAGCAGCTTCTTGGGACAGGGCTCGAATGAGCAGTTCTTC
TRBJ2-2,TRBV6-2/TRBV6-3,TRBD1,NA,CASITGQGSKTGELFF,TGTGCCAGCATAACGGGACAGGGGAGTAAAACCGGGGAGCTGTTTTTT
TRBJ1-5,TRBV20-1,NA,NA,CSADTGEFDQPQHF,TGCAGTGCTGATACAGGCGAATTTGATCAGCCCCAGCATTTT
TRBJ2-1,TRBV4-1,NA,NA,CASSQEVGNEQFF,TGCGCCAGCAGCCAAGAGGTCGGCAATGAGCAGTTCTTC
TRBJ1-4,TRBV28,NA,NA,CASSSGISTKLAATNEKLFF,TGTGCCAGCAGTTCGGGAATTTCCACGAAACTGGCCGCAACTAATGAAAAACTGTTTTTT
TRBJ2-7,TRBV14,TRBD1,NA,CASSPPGVLRDRAHEQYF,TGTGCCAGCAGCCCACCCGGGGTACTCCGGGACAGGGCCCACGAGCAGTACTTC
TRBJ2-2,TRBV20-1,NA,NA,CSARGQGKLSANTGELFF,TGCAGTGCTAGAGGGCAGGGGAAACTGTCGGCGAACACCGGGGAGCTGTTTTTT
TRBJ2-4,TRBV11-2,NA,NA,CASSKNGGAKNIQYF,TGTGCCAGCAGTAAAAACGGGGGAGCCAAAAACATTCAGTACTTC
TRBJ2-3,TRBV28,TRBD2,NA,CASPPGLPGTPAGADTQYF,TGTGCCAGCCCCCCCGGTCTCCCGGGGACTCCCGCGGGGGCAGATACGCAGTATTTT
TRBJ1-5,TRBV15,NA,NA,CATSREGGRDRPQHF,TGTGCCACCAGCAGAGAGGGAGGAAGGGATCGGCCCCAGCATTTT
TRBJ2-2,TRBV7-2,NA,NA,CASSREPTGELFF,TGTGCCAGCAGCCGCGAACCCACCGGGGAGCTGTTTTTT
TRBJ2-7,TRBV28,TRBD2,NA,CASIYSGGTYEQYF,TGTGCCAGCATCTATAGCGGGGGTACCTACGAGCAGTACTTC
TRBJ2-1,TRBV3-1,NA,NA,CASSHSEAYNEQFF,TGTGCCAGCAGCCATAGCGAGGCCTACAATGAGCAGTTCTTC
TRBJ2-7,TRBV13,TRBD2,NA,CASSSGLAERSSYEQYF,TGTGCCAGCAGCTCGGGACTAGCGGAAAGGAGCTCCTACGAGCAGTACTTC
TRBJ1-6,TRBV3-1,TRBD1,NA,CASAETGGNSPLHF,TGTGCCAGCGCCGAGACAGGGGGCAATTCACCCCTCCACTTT
TRBJ2-7,TRBV28,TRBD1,once,CASSTGVAEQYF,TGTGCCAGCAGTACAGGGGTAGCCGAGCAGTACTTC
TRBJ2-6,TRBV10-3,NA,NA,CAISGDSGSGANVLTF,TGTGCCATCAGTGGCGACAGCGGCTCTGGGGCCAACGTCCTGACTTTC
TRBJ1-2,TRBV2,NA,NA,CASSDQTGNYGYTF,TGTGCCAGCAGTGACCAGACAGGCAACTATGGCTACACCTTC
TRBJ2-1,TRBV30,NA,few,CAWSLDNEQFF,TGTGCCTGGAGCCTTGACAATGAGCAGTTCTTC
TRBJ2-7,TRBV20-1,NA,NA,CSAKGGASSYEQYF,TGCAGTGCTAAAGGGGGGGCGAGCTCCTACGAGCAGTACTTC
TRBJ1-1,TRBV5-1,NA,NA,CASSLGQDNVMNTEAFF,TGCGCCAGCAGCTTGGGGCAAGACAACGTTATGAACACTGAAGCTTTCTTT
TRBJ1-1,TRBV2,TRBD1,NA,CASRQTGAPMNTEAFF,TGTGCCAGCAGACAAACAGGGGCGCCTATGAACACTGAAGCTTTCTTT
TRBJ2-3,TRBV20-1,TRBD1,NA,CSTRGLPSTDTQYF,TGCAGTACCAGGGGGCTGCCTAGCACAGATACGCAGTATTTT
TRBJ2-5,TRBV5-1,NA,NA,CASSFGGGHETQYF,TGCGCCAGCAGCTTCGGAGGGGGCCACGAGACCCAGTACTTC
TRBJ2-7,TRBV6-1,NA,NA,CASSEAGLTYEQYF,TGTGCCAGCAGTGAAGCGGGCCTTACCTACGAGCAGTACTTC
TRBJ2-1,TRBV25-1,TRBD1,NA,CASSAPGDRSSYNEQFF,TGTGCCAGCAGTGCACCGGGGGACAGGTCCTCCTACAATGAGCAGTTCTTC
TRBJ2-1,TRBV7-2,TRBD1,NA,CASSFDRASYNEQFF,TGTGCCAGCAGCTTCGACAGGGCCTCCTACAATGAGCAGTTCTTC
TRBJ1-1,TRBV5-4,NA,NA,CASSILGGNTEAFF,TGTGCCAGCAGCATTCTTGGCGGGAACACTGAAGCTTTCTTT
TRBJ2-1,TRBV5-4,NA,NA,CASSLFGGNEQFF,TGTGCCAGCAGCTTGTTCGGGGGAAACGAGCAGTTCTTC
TRBJ2-3,TRBV7-2,NA,NA,CASSQRGRGTDTQYF,TGTGCCAGCAGTCAACGTGGACGGGGCACAGATACGCAGTATTTT
TRBJ2-1,TRBV6-1,NA,NA,CASTGHRSGDDAQFF,TGTGCCAGCACCGGACACCGATCGGGGGATGATGCGCAGTTCTTC
TRBJ1-1,TRBV30,NA,NA,CAWSLTVLTEAFF,TGTGCCTGGAGTTTGACAGTCTTAACTGAAGCTTTCTTT
TRBJ2-5,TRBV4-3,TRBD2,once,CASSQGTSGTMGETQYF,TGCGCCAGCAGCCAGGGGACTAGCGGCACTATGGGGGAGACCCAGTACTTC